A selection of T cell receptor beta chains follows, all from one sample in a study of T and B cells in COVID-19 patients. TCRdb ran MiXCR on the multiplex PCR reads and lists one entry per CDR3 protein. Here the sample spans some 3,000 distinct CDR3 sequences, 22% being singletons. Sequencing input: blood. The receptors were sampled from a human donor with active COVID-19. Each CDR3 is given with its conserved first and last residue. The D gene is left open where the match is weak. Size is stated for part of the rows, as once, few or many counts, or as a class when the clone is expanded.

TRBV7-9	NA	TRBJ2-3	TRBD2	CASSLWTSQTDTQYF	TGTGCCAGCAGCTTGTGGACTAGCCAGACAGATACGCAGTATTTT
TRBV7-3	NA	TRBJ2-5	TRBD2	CASSPGGLAGGQETQYF	TGTGCCAGCAGCCCAGGTGGCCTAGCGGGAGGGCAAGAGACCCAGTACTTC
TRBV28	NA	TRBJ2-5	NA	CASTRKGSKGTQYF	TGTGCCAGCACTCGCAAAGGCAGTAAAGGGACCCAGTACTTC
TRBV5-5	medium-sized	TRBJ1-6	TRBD1	CASSLGDRVLYSPLHF	TGTGCCAGCAGCTTGGGGGACAGGGTGCTGTATTCACCCCTCCACTTT
TRBV10-2	medium-sized	TRBJ2-3	NA	CASSESTVSTDTQYF	TGCGCCAGCAGTGAGTCGACCGTTAGCACAGATACGCAGTATTTT
TRBV7-2	few	TRBJ2-7	NA	CASSFPSSYEQYF	TGTGCCAGCAGCTTTCCAAGCTCCTACGAGCAGTACTTC
TRBV7-6	NA	TRBJ2-7	NA	CASSYKAGTVEQYF	TGTGCCAGCAGCTATAAAGCGGGTACGGTCGAGCAGTACTTC
TRBV19	medium-sized	TRBJ2-5	NA	CASSIGPGAGETQYF	TGTGCCAGTAGTATAGGTCCGGGGGCGGGGGAGACCCAGTACTTC
TRBV5-4	NA	TRBJ2-1	TRBD2	CASSGGGPSYNEQFF	TGTGCCAGCAGCGGGGGAGGGCCTAGCTACAATGAGCAGTTCTTC
TRBV7-6	few	TRBJ1-2	NA	CASSSGPLGGYTF	TGTGCCAGCAGTTCTGGACCGTTAGGAGGCTACACCTTC
TRBV6-2/TRBV6-3	NA	TRBJ2-7	NA	CASSYDMRDRIPYEQYF	TGTGCCAGCAGTTACGATATGAGAGACAGGATCCCCTACGAGCAGTACTTC
TRBV25-1	once	TRBJ2-3	TRBD2	CASSETSLSGRGSADTQYF	TGTGCCAGCAGTGAGACCTCCCTTAGCGGGAGGGGGTCGGCAGATACGCAGTATTTT